The 25 T cell receptor beta chains below all came from one sample that was sequenced in a study of healthy donors' naive CD4 and CD8 T cells. Each TCR library used around 500 ng of total RNA and a linear amplification protocol. TCRdb recomputed calls from the reads with MiXCR, one row per CDR3 protein. This sample has about 180,000 distinct CDR3 sequences, with around three quarters found just once. Source material: naive CD4+ and CD8+ T cells sorted from blood, pooled from several donors. The receptors were gathered from a pool of human donors in good health; the sample pools cells from several healthy donors.

V and J are TRBV19 and TRBJ1-5; D is uncertain. The CDR3 totals 13 residues. Germline V CDR1 and CDR2: LNHDA, SQIVND (reference sequence). The V and J ends lost 4 bases and 4 bases respectively, with 8 bases between them. The DNA of the CDR3 is TGTGCCAGTAGTAGAGGGTATAATCAGCCCCAGCATTTT. Translation gives CASSRGYNQPQHF. Filled out from reference TRBV19 and TRBJ1-5, the complete variable domain reads DGGITQSPKYLFRKEGQNVTLSCEQNLNHDAMYWYRQDPGQGLRLIYYSQIVNDFQKGDIAEGYSVSREKKESFPLTVTSAQKNPTAFYLCASSRGYNQPQHFGDGTRLSIL.

This clonotype was observed a handful of times. The chain is built from TRBV29-1 and TRBJ2-3; D gene unclear. From germline, CDR1 is SQVTM and CDR2 ANQGSEA. This CDR3 has 10 amino acids. Trimming stripped 5 bases from V and 1 base from J, with 1 base between. CDR3 residues: CSVRTDTQYF. CDR3 sequence (DNA): TGCAGCGTTCGCACAGATACGCAGTATTTT.

This clonotype was seen only a few times. V and J are TRBV4-3 and TRBJ2-5, with TRBD2 as a possible D gene (5 bases). The germline V and J ends were trimmed by 0 bases and 7 bases, with 21 bases remaining between them. The CDR3 has 17 amino acids. Germline lookup yields CDR1 LGHNA and CDR2 YSLEER. The chain's CDR3 is CASSQDLTRSPRGTQYF. The DNA of the CDR3 is TGCGCCAGCAGCCAAGATCTTACGCGCTCCCCCCGGGGGACCCAGTACTTC.

The chain joins TRBV27 to TRBJ2-5; TRBD2 matches at 12 bases. The CDR3 is 15 amino acids. The ends lost 4 bases at V and 5 bases at J; junction bases unmatched: 5. CDR1 MNHEY and CDR2 SMNVEV come from the germline V gene (reference sequence). CDR3 region: CASSSGTSGSETQYF. Here the CDR3 DNA reads TGTGCCAGCAGTTCCGGGACTAGCGGGTCGGAGACCCAGTACTTC.

A few counts support this clonotype. A junction end diverges from the germline sequence, so it may reflect a read error. CDR3 nucleotide sequence: TGTGCCAACAGTGAAGAGGCGGAGTATAATTCACCCCTCCACTTT. Protein sequence: CANSEEAEYNSPLHF. The rearrangement uses TRBV6-2 or TRBV6-3 and TRBJ1-6; D call uncertain. Germline lookup yields CDR1 MNHEY and CDR2 SVGEGT. This CDR3 has 15 amino acids.

The V and J genes are TRBV20-1 and TRBJ2-5; 10 bases are a match to TRBD2. With V trimmed by 0 bases and J by 7 bases, 11 bases remained unmatched. This CDR3 comprises 16 residues. The germline CDR1 and CDR2 sequences are DFQATT and SNEGSKA (reference sequence). The DNA of the CDR3 is TGCAGTGCTAGAGATCGGCTAGCGGGGGCCCCAGGGACCCAGTACTTC. Residues: CSARDRLAGAPGTQYF.

The chain employs TRBV29-1 and TRBJ2-1; no clear D gene. Trimming took 2 bases from V and 9 from J, leaving 11 bases between them. CDR1 SQVTM and CDR2 ANQGSEA come from the germline V gene. CDR3 length: 12 amino acids. The CDR3 protein is CSVESTFPEQFF. The CDR3 region has the DNA TGCAGCGTTGAATCCACCTTCCCTGAGCAGTTCTTC.

Regarding this clonotype: Germline and junction disagree at one end, which may indicate a read error. This chain connects TRBV20-1 to TRBJ2-3; possibly TRBD2 for D (6 bases). The CDR3 sequence is 13 residues long. Looked up from germline, CDR1 is DFQATT and CDR2 is SNEGSKA (reference sequence). This CDR3 reads CSASSGVTDMQYF. CDR3 bases: TGCAGTGCTAGTTCGGGGGTGACAGATATGCAGTATTTT.

V gene TRBV18 combines with J gene TRBJ1-6; the D gene is possibly TRBD1 (6 bases). The V end lost 0 bases, the J end lost 7 bases, and 13 bases lay between the germline ends. CDR1 KGHSH and CDR2 LQKENI come from the germline V gene. This CDR3 region has 16 residues. CDR3 amino acids: CASSPPYKGGNSPLHF. The CDR3 DNA is TGTGCCAGCTCACCACCGTACAAGGGGGGAAATTCACCCCTCCACTTT.

This clonotype was seen a single time. This chain joins TRBV18 and TRBJ1-2; D uncertain. Germline CDR1 reads KGHSH; CDR2 reads LQKENI. V was clipped by 2 bases and J by 5 bases, with 12 bases between them. CDR3 length equals 14 residues. CDR3 in amino acids: CASSPSEFSYGYTF. For the CDR3, the DNA is TGTGCCAGCTCACCATCTGAGTTCTCTTATGGCTACACCTTC.

The V gene is TRBV11-2, the J gene TRBJ1-1; D is uncertain. The germline V gene has CDR1 SGHAT and CDR2 FQNNGV. The CDR3 is made up of 13 amino acids. Trimming left V 4 bases short and J 5 bases short, with 11 bases between. The CDR3 DNA reads as TGTGCCAGCAGCTCCGTGGGAATGACTGAAGCTTTCTTT. Protein product: CASSSVGMTEAFF.

V is TRBV29-1 and J is TRBJ2-7; possible D gene TRBD1, 5 bases. V lost 6 bases, J lost 3 bases, and 12 bases lay in between. Germline loops: CDR1 SQVTM, CDR2 ANQGSEA. The CDR3 has 12 amino acids. The CDR3 bases are TGCAGCGTCCAGACAGAGTACTACGAGCAGTACTTC. Its protein is CSVQTEYYEQYF.

The gene calls are TRBV5-1 and TRBJ2-1, with TRBD2 matching over 8 bases. The CDR3 is 16 amino acids. J gave up 8 bases and V 0 bases, and 10 bases lay outside the gene matches. CDR1 is SGHRS and CDR2 is YFSETQ in the germline V gene. DNA for the CDR3: TGCGCCAGCAGCTTGGTTATCGGGAGGGCCGTAGATGAGCAGTTCTTC. Its translation is CASSLVIGRAVDEQFF.

This chain connects TRBV10-3 to TRBJ1-6, with D possibly being TRBD1 (6 bases). CDR1 ENHRY and CDR2 SYGVKD come from the germline V gene. The ends were cut back, 4 bases at V and 10 bases at J, with 11 bases in the middle. This CDR3 has 13 amino acids. The CDR3 bases are TGTGCCATCAGTGTTAACAGGGAATCACCCCTCCACTTT. This codes for CAISVNRESPLHF.

The chain couples TRBV29-1 to TRBJ2-2; D might be TRBD1 or TRBD2, each matching 6 bases. The V gene's germline CDR1 is SQVTM and CDR2 ANQGSEA. Trimming removed 6 bases from V and 0 bases from J, with 14 bases in between. The CDR3 runs to 15 residues. CDR3 DNA sequence: TGCAGCGTGGCGGAGAGGGGGGCGAACACCGGGGAGCTGTTTTTT. This codes for CSVAERGANTGELFF.

The chain is built from TRBV10-3 and TRBJ2-7, with 10 nucleotides matching TRBD1. After removal of 8 bases from V and 3 bases from J, the junction contained 7 bases not matched to a gene. This CDR3 comprises 14 residues. Germline V CDR1 and CDR2: ENHRY, SYGVKD. CDR3 sequence: CAISTGTGVYEQYF. The CDR3 DNA is TGTGCCATCTCTACCGGGACAGGGGTCTACGAGCAGTACTTC.

This sequence joins TRBV10-3 and TRBJ2-7, with D unresolved. Trimming shortened V by 4 bases and J by 3 bases, and 19 bases separated the two germline ends. CDR1 and CDR2 from the germline V gene are ENHRY and SYGVKD. This CDR3 is built from 16 residues. CDR3 sequence reads: CAISGVSSEADYEQYF. The CDR3 DNA follows: TGTGCCATCAGTGGAGTGAGTTCTGAAGCAGACTACGAGCAGTACTTC.

The rearrangement uses TRBV19 and TRBJ2-5; D not resolved. Trimming stripped 5 bases from V and 2 bases from J, with 12 bases between. Germline V gene lookup returns CDR1 LNHDA and CDR2 SQIVND (reference sequence). CDR3 length: 14 amino acids. The CDR3 here is CASSETGLQETQYF. In DNA form, the CDR3 reads TGTGCCAGTAGTGAGACCGGGTTACAAGAGACCCAGTACTTC.

The chain employs TRBV29-1 and TRBJ1-1; possibly TRBD1 for D (5 bases). Per germline, CDR1 SQVTM and CDR2 ANQGSEA. The CDR3 length is 10 residues. V shed 3 bases and J shed 10 bases, with 9 bases lying between them. In DNA form, the CDR3 reads TGCAGCGTTGAGCCAGACAGAGCTTTCTTT. Protein sequence: CSVEPDRAFF.

The CDR3 nucleotides are TGCAGCGTTCAAGTTGCAGGCGAGACCCAGTACTTC. Amino acid sequence: CSVQVAGETQYF. This sequence joins TRBV29-1 and TRBJ2-5; D unclear. The CDR3 is made up of 12 amino acids. Germline CDR1 is SQVTM and CDR2 is ANQGSEA. Trimming took off 5 bases at V and 5 bases at J, with 12 bases between the two ends.

The chain joins TRBV30 to TRBJ2-1; possibly TRBD2 for D (6 bases). Trimming left V 3 bases short and J 7 bases short, with 16 bases between. CDR1 GTSNPN and CDR2 SVGIG come from the germline V gene (reference sequence). The CDR3 loop spans 14 amino acids. The CDR3 DNA reads TGTGCCTGGAGAGTAGCGGCGGGTTGGAATGAGCAGTTCTTC. Its translation is CAWRVAAGWNEQFF.

The chain has TRBV6-5 and TRBJ2-3; 7 bases are shared with TRBD1. The germline V gene encodes CDR1 MNHEY and CDR2 SVGAGI. This CDR3 comprises 16 residues. With V trimmed by 6 bases and J by 0 bases, 9 bases remained unmatched. The CDR3 loop reads CASRPGQAQSTDTQYF. As DNA, the CDR3 is TGTGCCAGCAGACCCGGACAGGCGCAAAGCACAGATACGCAGTATTTT.

V gene TRBV29-1 combines with J gene TRBJ2-7, with D possibly being TRBD2 (5 bases). Per the germline V gene, CDR1 is SQVTM and CDR2 is ANQGSEA. The CDR3 is 11 amino acids. Trimming removed 4 bases from V and 6 bases from J, with 10 bases in between. The DNA of the CDR3 is TGCAGCGTTGGCCCCGAGGGCGAGCAGTACTTC. Amino acid sequence: CSVGPEGEQYF.

The genes are TRBV6-5 and TRBJ1-1; D is undetermined. Germline loops: CDR1 MNHEY, CDR2 SVGAGI. V was trimmed by 6 bases and J by 5 bases, leaving 10 bases between them. The CDR3 has 12 residues. In DNA form, the CDR3 reads TGTGCCAGCAGGAAACCACAGACTGAAGCTTTCTTT. Protein: CASRKPQTEAFF.

This clonotype was observed a few times. This chain joins TRBV19 and TRBJ1-5; TRBD1 matches 7 bases. V was clipped by 8 bases and J by 1 base; unmatched bases: 8. Germline CDR1 is LNHDA and CDR2 is SQIVND (reference sequence). The CDR3 has 15 amino acids. CDR3 bases: TGTGCCAGTTCACAGGGGCTGATGAGCAATCAGCCCCAGCATTTT. Translated, it gives CASSQGLMSNQPQHF.